The entry below describes one TCR beta chain. As handled by the study authors: Amplifying reference gene primers gave estimates of nucleated cell counts. Assay used: immunoSEQ multiplex PCR; TCRdb lists only in-frame clones, some missing. V and J calls and clone size are as listed in that table; D and trimming were resolved from the DNA. This sample carries fewer than 110,000 clones, around 87% of them seen once, and the ten largest clones take 11%. The sample comes from a study of blood T cell repertoires in COVID-19. The receptor comes from a woman aged 25 to 45 with acute or convalescent COVID-19. Material: peripheral blood.

CDR3 coding DNA: TGTGCCATCAGTGAGTCCCGCGCACAGTCCAATTCACCCCTCCACTTT. This sequence encodes CAISESRAQSNSPLHF. The chain has TRBV10-3 and TRBJ1-6; D gene ambiguous. V was clipped by 0 bases and J by 7 bases, with 13 bases between them. CDR1 ENHRY and CDR2 SYGVKD come from the germline V gene. The CDR3 spans 16 residues.